This TCR beta chain was sequenced in a study of CD4+ T cells in melanoma. This clone showed up just a few times. With 0 bases removed from V and 2 bases from J, the gap between germline ends came to 5 bases. CDR3 size: 13 residues. From germline, CDR1 is SGHRS and CDR2 YFSETQ. Assay used: immunoSEQ multiplex PCR; TCRdb lists only in-frame clones, some missing. The repertoire includes about 10,000 clones, about 68% of them detected once, and around 22% sits in the top ten. The receptor comes from a human donor with melanoma. The genes are TRBV5-1 and TRBJ1-2; D is uncertain. Sequencing was carried out using cells from a culture (not recorded whether cultured in vitro). DNA for the CDR3: TGCGCCAGCAGCTTGGAGGGCAACTATGGCTACACCTTC. This codes for CASSLEGNYGYTF.